These T cell receptor beta chains were read from a single sample in a study of control samples from healthy donors and cancer patients. Produced via immunoSEQ multiplex PCR; TCRdb's table is partial and in-frame only. This sample has roughly 170,000 clones; approximately 86% occur once, and the top ten carry 4.5% to 6%. Material for sequencing was blood. The receptors were gathered from a woman aged 25 to 39 in good health. The CDR3 runs from the conserved cysteine through the conserved F or W. The D gene is left open where the match is weak. Rows give clone size only sometimes, using once, few, many, or a class for an expanded clone.

d_call	clone_size	j_call	v_call	cdr3_nt	cdr3_aa
NA	once	TRBJ1-1	TRBV29-1	TGCAGCGTTTCTCACCGCCTGGGGGCGAGGACCACTGAAGCTTTCTTT	CSVSHRLGARTTEAFF
NA	NA	TRBJ1-4	TRBV5-1	TGCGCCAGCAGCTTGGGGGCACGAACTAATGAAAAACTGTTTTTT	CASSLGARTNEKLFF
TRBD1	NA	TRBJ2-7	TRBV7-9	TGTGCCAGCAGCACCTCGGACAGGAAAAGCTCCTACGAGCAGTACTTC	CASSTSDRKSSYEQYF
NA	NA	TRBJ2-3	TRBV28	TGTGCCAGCAGGGTCCGGGCAGCAGATACGCAGTATTTT	CASRVRAADTQYF
NA	NA	TRBJ2-1	TRBV15	TGTGCCACCAGCAGAGATTGGGATGAGCAGTTCTTC	CATSRDWDEQFF
TRBD1	NA	TRBJ2-7	TRBV2	TGTGCCAGCAGTGACGGTTTAGACCTCCCGGGACAGGGGAAAAGATTCTCAGAGCAGTACTTC	CASSDGLDLPGQGKRFSEQYF
TRBD1	NA	TRBJ1-2	TRBV7-9	TGTGCCAGCAGCATATACGGGGACAGGGGAGCGGGTGGCTACACCTTC	CASSIYGDRGAGGYTF
NA	few	TRBJ2-6	TRBV27	TGTGCCAGCAGTTTTTTGAAGGGGACGAGCTCTGGGGCCAACGTCCTGACTTTC	CASSFLKGTSSGANVLTF
TRBD2	NA	TRBJ2-7	TRBV27	TGTGCCAGCAGTTTATCGCCTAGCGGGATTTACGAGCAGTACTTC	CASSLSPSGIYEQYF
TRBD1	NA	TRBJ1-4	TRBV20-1	TGCAGTGCTATACCGGGACAGGGACAGGTTTTT	CSAIPGQGQVF
NA	NA	TRBJ2-3	TRBV5-1	TGCGCCAGCAGCTTGGGTTCGGGGCGCACAGATACGCAGTATTTT	CASSLGSGRTDTQYF
NA	NA	TRBJ2-1	TRBV7-6	TGTGCCAGCAGCTCCTCAAAAGCGCGTCAGTTCTTC	CASSSSKARQFF
TRBD2	NA	TRBJ2-1	TRBV5-4	TGTGCCAGCAGCGCTGGAACTAGCGGGGGTTACAATGAGCAGTTCTTC	CASSAGTSGGYNEQFF
TRBD1	NA	TRBJ2-6	TRBV19	TGTGCCAGTAGTATTGCCGCCGGGACAGGGAGCTCTGGGGCCAACGTCCTGACTTTC	CASSIAAGTGSSGANVLTF
NA	once	TRBJ2-1	TRBV30	TGTGCCTGGAGTGTACAGACAGGTTACAATGAGCAGTTCTTC	CAWSVQTGYNEQFF
TRBD1	once	TRBJ2-7	TRBV6-6	TGTGCCAGCAGTTACTCTGCCGGGACAGGGGACGAGCAGTACTTC	CASSYSAGTGDEQYF
NA	NA	TRBJ2-5	TRBV7-9	TGTGCCAGCAGCCCTGGACAGAAGCTTAGTCAAGAGACCCAGTACTTC	CASSPGQKLSQETQYF
NA	NA	TRBJ2-2	TRBV4-2	TGTGCCAGCAGCCAAGATAGTGGCCTAGACTCGGCCGGGGAGCTGTTTTTT	CASSQDSGLDSAGELFF
NA	once	TRBJ2-7	TRBV9	TGTGCCAGCAGCGTAGGAGATTCCTACGAGCAGTACTTC	CASSVGDSYEQYF
NA	NA	TRBJ1-1	TRBV19	TGTGCCAGTAGCCCTTTCACAGGGTTTGAAGCTTTCTTT	CASSPFTGFEAFF
NA	NA	TRBJ1-1	TRBV9	TGTGCCAGCAGCGAGTGGGGCCTTGAAGCTTTCTTT	CASSEWGLEAFF
NA	NA	TRBJ1-2	TRBV6-1	TGTGCCAGCAGTGAATTTGGCCCGATAAACTATGGCTACACCTTC	CASSEFGPINYGYTF
NA	NA	TRBJ1-1	TRBV4-1	TGCGCCAGCAGCCAAGATCTGCTTATACCTTACACTGAAGCTTTCTTT	CASSQDLLIPYTEAFF
NA	NA	TRBJ1-4	TRBV4-1	TGCGCCAGCAGCCAAGGACCTGCCCCCTTTGCTCTGTTTTTT	CASSQGPAPFALFF
NA	NA	TRBJ1-5	TRBV11-2	TGTGCCAGCTCAGCCGGAACCGCCGGAAATCAGCCCCAGCATTTT	CASSAGTAGNQPQHF
TRBD2	NA	TRBJ2-1	TRBV5-4	TGTGCCAGCAGCCTTGTGACCGGGACTAGCGGGAATGAGCAGTTCTTC	CASSLVTGTSGNEQFF
NA	NA	TRBJ1-1	TRBV3-1/TRBV3-2	TGTGCCAGCAGCCAAGGGGGAGTTTGGAACACTGAAGCTTTCTTT	CASSQGGVWNTEAFF
NA	NA	TRBJ1-1	TRBV6-1	TGTGCCAGCAGTGAGAGCACCAACACTGAAGCTTTCTTT	CASSESTNTEAFF
NA	NA	TRBJ2-5	TRBV5-1	TGCGCCAGCAGCGGTGGATCGGGCTTGGAGACCCAGTACTTC	CASSGGSGLETQYF
NA	NA	TRBJ2-7	TRBV6-5	TGTGCCAGCAGTTACCTCTTGGGTAGTGACGAGCAGTACTTC	CASSYLLGSDEQYF
TRBD2	NA	TRBJ2-1	TRBV28	TGTGCCAGCAGTCCAAGAGGCGGGAGGCTTCAGCAGTTCTTC	CASSPRGGRLQQFF
NA	NA	TRBJ2-2	TRBV12-5	TGTGCTAGTGGTTTGGGCGGGACCGCGAACACCGGGGAGCTGTTTTTT	CASGLGGTANTGELFF
NA	NA	TRBJ1-5	TRBV6-5	TGTGCCAGCAAGTACGGAATGGGGGACAATCAGCCCCAGCATTTT	CASKYGMGDNQPQHF
NA	NA	TRBJ2-2	TRBV6-4	TGTGCCAGCAGTCAAAGTATGGACAGAACCGGGGAGCTGTTTTTT	CASSQSMDRTGELFF
NA	NA	TRBJ1-5	TRBV5-6	TGTGCCAGCAGCTTGGTCGGGGGATTGGGCAATCAGCCCCAGCATTTT	CASSLVGGLGNQPQHF
NA	NA	TRBJ1-2	TRBV2	TGTGCCAGCAGTGACGGCAGGGACTATGGCTACACCTTC	CASSDGRDYGYTF
NA	NA	TRBJ2-6	TRBV19	TGTGCCAGTAGTATAGGTTGGGGGCCCGGGGCCAACGTCCTGACTTTC	CASSIGWGPGANVLTF
TRBD1	NA	TRBJ1-1	TRBV7-2	TGTGCCAGCCAGGGACAGTTGAACACTGAAGCTTTCTTT	CASQGQLNTEAFF
TRBD2	once	TRBJ2-7	TRBV29-1	TGCAGCGTTGCTAGCGGGAGTAGCGAGCAGTACTTC	CSVASGSSEQYF
TRBD2	NA	TRBJ2-2	TRBV2	TGTGCCAGCAGCGCCGATGTAGCGGGGGTGCTGGGGGAGCTGTTTTTT	CASSADVAGVLGELFF
TRBD1	NA	TRBJ1-1	TRBV6-5	TGTGCCAGCAGTTTACACAGGGGGAACACTGAAGCTTTCTTT	CASSLHRGNTEAFF
TRBD2	NA	TRBJ2-1	TRBV10-1	TGCGCCAGCAGTGAGTCGGGACTAGCGGGGGATGAGCAGTTCTTC	CASSESGLAGDEQFF